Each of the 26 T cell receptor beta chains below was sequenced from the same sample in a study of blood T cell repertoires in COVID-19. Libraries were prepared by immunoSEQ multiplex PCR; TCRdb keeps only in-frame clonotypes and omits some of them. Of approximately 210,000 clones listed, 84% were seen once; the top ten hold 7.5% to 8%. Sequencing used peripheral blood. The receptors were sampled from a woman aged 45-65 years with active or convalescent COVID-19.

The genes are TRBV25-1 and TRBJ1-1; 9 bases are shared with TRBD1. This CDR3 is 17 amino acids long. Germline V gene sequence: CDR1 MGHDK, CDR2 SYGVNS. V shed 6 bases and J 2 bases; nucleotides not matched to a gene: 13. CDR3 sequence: CASRKGTGRATNTEAFF. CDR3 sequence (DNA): TGTGCCAGCAGAAAAGGGACAGGGAGAGCCACTAACACTGAAGCTTTCTTT.

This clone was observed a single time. CDR3 in amino acids: CASSLSRRGYTDTQYF. Written as DNA, the CDR3 is TGTGCCAGCAGCTTAAGCCGGCGGGGATACACAGATACGCAGTATTTT. The rearrangement joins TRBV7-9 to TRBJ2-3; maybe TRBD2 (6 bases). The CDR3 is 16 residues long. CDR1 is SEHNR and CDR2 is FQNEAQ in the germline V gene (reference sequence). The V end lost 2 bases, the J end lost 2 bases, and 14 bases lay between the germline ends.

CDR3 in amino acids: CATTKMQGEDYGYTF. The CDR3 DNA is TGTGCCACCACCAAAATGCAGGGGGAAGACTATGGCTACACCTTC. The chain couples TRBV15 to TRBJ1-2; 7 bases agree with TRBD1. The length of the CDR3 is 15 residues. Germline-derived CDR1 and CDR2 are LNHNV and YYDKDF (reference sequence). V shed 7 bases and J 3 bases; nucleotides not matched to a gene: 11.

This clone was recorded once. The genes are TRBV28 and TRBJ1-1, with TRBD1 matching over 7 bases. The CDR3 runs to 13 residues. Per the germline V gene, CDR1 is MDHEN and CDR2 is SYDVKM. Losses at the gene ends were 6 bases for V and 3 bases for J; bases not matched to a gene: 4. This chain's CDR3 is CASRRGQYTEAFF. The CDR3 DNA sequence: TGTGCCAGCAGAAGGGGACAGTACACTGAAGCTTTCTTT.

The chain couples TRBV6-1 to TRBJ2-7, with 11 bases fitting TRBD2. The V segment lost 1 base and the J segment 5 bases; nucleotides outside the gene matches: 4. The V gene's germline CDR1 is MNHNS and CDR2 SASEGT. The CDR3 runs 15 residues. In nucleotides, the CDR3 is TGTGCCAGCAGTGAAGGACTAGCGGGGCCGAACGAGCAGTACGTC. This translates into CASSEGLAGPNEQYV.

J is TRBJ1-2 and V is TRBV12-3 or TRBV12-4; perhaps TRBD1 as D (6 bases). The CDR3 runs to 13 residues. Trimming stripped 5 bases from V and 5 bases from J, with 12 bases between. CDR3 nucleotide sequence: TGTGCCAGCAGTCTGGACAGCGTTTATGGCTACACCTTC. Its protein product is CASSLDSVYGYTF.

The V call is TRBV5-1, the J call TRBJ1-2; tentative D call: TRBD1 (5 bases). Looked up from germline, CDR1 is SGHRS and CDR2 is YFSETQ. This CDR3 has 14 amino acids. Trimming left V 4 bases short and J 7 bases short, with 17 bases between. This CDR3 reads CASSPISGGGGYTF. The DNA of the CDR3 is TGCGCCAGCAGCCCGATATCCGGGGGAGGTGGCTACACCTTC.

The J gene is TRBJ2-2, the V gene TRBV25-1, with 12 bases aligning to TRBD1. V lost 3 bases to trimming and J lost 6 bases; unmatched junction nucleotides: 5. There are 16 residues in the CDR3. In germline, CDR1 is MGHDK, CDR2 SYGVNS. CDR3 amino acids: CASSDAGQGASGELFF. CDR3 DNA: TGTGCCAGCAGTGACGCGGGACAGGGGGCGTCCGGGGAGCTGTTTTTT.

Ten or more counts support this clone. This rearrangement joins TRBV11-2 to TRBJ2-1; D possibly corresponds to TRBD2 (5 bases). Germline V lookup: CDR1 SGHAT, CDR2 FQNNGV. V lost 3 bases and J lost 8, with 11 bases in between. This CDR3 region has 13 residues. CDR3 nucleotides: TGTGCCAGCAGCTTCGGCACTAGTTATGAGCAGTTCTTC. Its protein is CASSFGTSYEQFF. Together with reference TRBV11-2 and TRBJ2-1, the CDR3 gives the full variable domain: EAGVAQSPRYKIIEKRQSVAFWCNPISGHATLYWYQQILGQGPKLLIQFQNNGVVDDSQLPKDRFSAERLKGVDSTLKIQPAKLEDSAVYLCASSFGTSYEQFFGPGTRLTVL.

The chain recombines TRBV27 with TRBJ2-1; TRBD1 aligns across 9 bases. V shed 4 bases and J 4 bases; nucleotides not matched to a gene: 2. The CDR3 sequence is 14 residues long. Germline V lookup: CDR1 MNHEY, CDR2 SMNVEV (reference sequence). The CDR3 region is CASSSGQGYNEQFF. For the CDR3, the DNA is TGTGCCAGCAGTTCGGGACAGGGTTACAATGAGCAGTTCTTC.

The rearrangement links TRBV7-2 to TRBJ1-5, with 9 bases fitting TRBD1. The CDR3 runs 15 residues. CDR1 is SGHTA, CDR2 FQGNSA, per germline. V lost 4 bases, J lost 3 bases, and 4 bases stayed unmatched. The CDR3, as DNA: TGTGCCAGCAGCTGGCGGACAGGGGTCAATCAGCCCCAGCATTTT. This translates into CASSWRTGVNQPQHF.

The CDR3 reads CASSFPGYQETQYF. The CDR3 DNA sequence: TGTGCCAGCAGCTTTCCGGGGTACCAAGAGACCCAGTACTTC. This rearrangement joins TRBV5-5 to TRBJ2-5; tentative D call: TRBD2 (5 bases). Germline V lookup: CDR1 SGHKS, CDR2 YYEKEE (reference sequence). The CDR3 sequence is 14 residues long. V lost 2 bases, J lost 0 bases, and 8 bases lay in between.

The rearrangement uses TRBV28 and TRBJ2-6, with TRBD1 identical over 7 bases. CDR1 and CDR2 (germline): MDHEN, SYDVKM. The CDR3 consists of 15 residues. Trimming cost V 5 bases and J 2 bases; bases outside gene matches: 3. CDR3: CASSTTGAGANVLTF. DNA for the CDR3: TGTGCCAGCAGTACTACAGGGGCTGGGGCCAACGTCCTGACTTTC.

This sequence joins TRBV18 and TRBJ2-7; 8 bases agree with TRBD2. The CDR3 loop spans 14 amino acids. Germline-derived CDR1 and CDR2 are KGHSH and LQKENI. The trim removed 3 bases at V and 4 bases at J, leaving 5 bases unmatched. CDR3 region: CASSPRGGLYEQYV. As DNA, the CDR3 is TGTGCCAGCTCACCCCGGGGGGGACTATACGAGCAGTACGTC.

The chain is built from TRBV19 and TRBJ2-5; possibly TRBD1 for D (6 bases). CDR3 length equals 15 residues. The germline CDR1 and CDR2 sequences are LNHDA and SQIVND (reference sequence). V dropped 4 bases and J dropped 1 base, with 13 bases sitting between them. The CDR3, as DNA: TGTGCCAGTAGTAAACAGGGATTTGGCCAAGAGACCCAGTACTTC. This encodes CASSKQGFGQETQYF.

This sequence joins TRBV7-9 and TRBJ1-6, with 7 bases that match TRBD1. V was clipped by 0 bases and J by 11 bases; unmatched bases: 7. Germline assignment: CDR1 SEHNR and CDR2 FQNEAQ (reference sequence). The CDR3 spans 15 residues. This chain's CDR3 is CASSLARQGITPLHF. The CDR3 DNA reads TGTGCCAGCAGCTTAGCCCGACAGGGTATAACACCCCTCCACTTT. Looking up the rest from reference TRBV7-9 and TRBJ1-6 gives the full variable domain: DTGVSQNPRHKITKRGQNVTFRCDPISEHNRLYWYRQTLGQGPEFLTYFQNEAQLEKSRLLSDRFSAERPKGSFSTLEIQRTEQGDSAMYLCASSLARQGITPLHFGNGTRLTVT.

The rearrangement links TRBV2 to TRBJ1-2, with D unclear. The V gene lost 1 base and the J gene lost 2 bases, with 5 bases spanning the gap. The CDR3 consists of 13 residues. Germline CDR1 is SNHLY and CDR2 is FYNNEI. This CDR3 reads CASSEVRNYGYTF. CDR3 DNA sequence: TGTGCCAGCAGTGAAGTGCGGAACTATGGCTACACCTTC. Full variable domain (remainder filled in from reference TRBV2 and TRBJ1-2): EPEVTQTPSHQVTQMGQEVILRCVPISNHLYFYWYRQILGQKVEFLVSFYNNEISEKSEIFDDQFSVERPDGSNFTLKIRSTKLEDSAMYFCASSEVRNYGYTFGSGTRLTVV.

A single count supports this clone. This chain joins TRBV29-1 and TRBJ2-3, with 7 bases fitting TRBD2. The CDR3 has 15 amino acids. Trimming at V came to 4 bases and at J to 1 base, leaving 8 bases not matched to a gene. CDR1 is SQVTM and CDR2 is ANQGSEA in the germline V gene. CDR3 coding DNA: TGCAGCGTTGCTGGGGGGGGAAGAGGCACAGATACGCAGTATTTT. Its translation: CSVAGGGRGTDTQYF.

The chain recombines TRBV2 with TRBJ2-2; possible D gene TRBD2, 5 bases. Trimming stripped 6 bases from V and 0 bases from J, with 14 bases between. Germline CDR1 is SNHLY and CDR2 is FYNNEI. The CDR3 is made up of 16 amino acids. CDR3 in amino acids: CASRPPGMANTGELFF. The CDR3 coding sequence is TGTGCCAGCAGGCCCCCCGGGATGGCGAACACCGGGGAGCTGTTTTTT.

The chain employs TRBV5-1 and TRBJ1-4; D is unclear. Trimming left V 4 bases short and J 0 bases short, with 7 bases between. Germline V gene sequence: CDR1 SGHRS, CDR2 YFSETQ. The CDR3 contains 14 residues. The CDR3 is CASSVSSTNEKLFF. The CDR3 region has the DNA TGCGCCAGCAGCGTGTCATCAACTAATGAAAAACTGTTTTTT.

The CDR3 DNA follows: TGTGGCGACAGAGGCAATCAGCCCCAGCATTTT. It codes for CGDRGNQPQHF. This chain uses TRBV7-4 with TRBJ1-5; TRBD1 might be the D (5 bases). This CDR3 has 11 amino acids. Germline-derived CDR1 and CDR2 are SGHVT and SQSDAQ.

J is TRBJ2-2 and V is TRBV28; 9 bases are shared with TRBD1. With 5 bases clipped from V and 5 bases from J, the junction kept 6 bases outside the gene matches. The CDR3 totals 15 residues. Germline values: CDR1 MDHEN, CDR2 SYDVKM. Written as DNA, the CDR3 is TGTGCCAGCAGTCCACAGGGGGCAGGAACCGGGGAGCTGTTTTTT. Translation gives CASSPQGAGTGELFF.

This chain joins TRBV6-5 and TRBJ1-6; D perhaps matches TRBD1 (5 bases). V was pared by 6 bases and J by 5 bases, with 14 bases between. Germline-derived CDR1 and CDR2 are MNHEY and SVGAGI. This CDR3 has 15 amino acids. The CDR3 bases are TGTGCCAGCAGCCTCCTTGGGGGGAATAATTCACCCCTCCACTTT. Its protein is CASSLLGGNNSPLHF.

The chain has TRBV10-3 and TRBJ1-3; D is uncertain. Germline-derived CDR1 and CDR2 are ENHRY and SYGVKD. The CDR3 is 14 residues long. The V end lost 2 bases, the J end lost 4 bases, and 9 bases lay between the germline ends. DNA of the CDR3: TGTGCCATCAGTGAGATCTGGGAGGGAAACACCATATATTTT. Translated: CAISEIWEGNTIYF.

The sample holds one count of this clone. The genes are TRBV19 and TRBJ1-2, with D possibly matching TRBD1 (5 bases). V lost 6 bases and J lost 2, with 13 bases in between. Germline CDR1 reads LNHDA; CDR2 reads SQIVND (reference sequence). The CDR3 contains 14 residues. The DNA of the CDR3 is TGTGCCAGTAGAAGACCCGACAGAAACTATGGCTACACCTTC. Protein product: CASRRPDRNYGYTF. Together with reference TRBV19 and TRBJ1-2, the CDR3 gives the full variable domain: DGGITQSPKYLFRKEGQNVTLSCEQNLNHDAMYWYRQDPGQGLRLIYYSQIVNDFQKGDIAEGYSVSREKKESFPLTVTSAQKNPTAFYLCASRRPDRNYGYTFGSGTRLTVV.

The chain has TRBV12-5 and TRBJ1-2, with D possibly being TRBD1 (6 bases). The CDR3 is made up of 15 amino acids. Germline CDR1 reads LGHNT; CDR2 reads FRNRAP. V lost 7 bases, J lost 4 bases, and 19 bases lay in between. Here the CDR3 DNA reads TGTGCTAGTGCCGCCAAAATACAGGGCGGCTATGGCTACACCTTC. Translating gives CASAAKIQGGYGYTF.